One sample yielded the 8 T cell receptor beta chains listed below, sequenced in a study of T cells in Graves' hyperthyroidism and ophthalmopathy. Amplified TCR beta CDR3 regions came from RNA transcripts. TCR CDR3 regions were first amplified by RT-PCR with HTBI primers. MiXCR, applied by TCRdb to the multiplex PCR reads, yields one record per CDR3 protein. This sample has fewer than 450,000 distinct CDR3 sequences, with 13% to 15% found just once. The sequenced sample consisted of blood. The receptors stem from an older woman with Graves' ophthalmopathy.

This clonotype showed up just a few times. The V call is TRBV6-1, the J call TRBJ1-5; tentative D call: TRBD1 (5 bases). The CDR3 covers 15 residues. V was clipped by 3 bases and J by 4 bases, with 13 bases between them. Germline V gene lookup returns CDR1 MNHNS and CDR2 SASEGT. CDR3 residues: CASSDGPGENQPQHF. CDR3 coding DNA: TGTGCCAGCAGTGACGGTCCGGGGGAAAATCAGCCCCAGCATTTT.

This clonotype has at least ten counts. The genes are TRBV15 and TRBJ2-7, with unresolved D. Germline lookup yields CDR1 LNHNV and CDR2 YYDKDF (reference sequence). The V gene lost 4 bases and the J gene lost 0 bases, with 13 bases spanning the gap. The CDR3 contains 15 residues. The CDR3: CATSISTMSSYEQYF. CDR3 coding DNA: TGTGCCACCAGCATTAGCACGATGAGCTCCTACGAGCAGTACTTC.

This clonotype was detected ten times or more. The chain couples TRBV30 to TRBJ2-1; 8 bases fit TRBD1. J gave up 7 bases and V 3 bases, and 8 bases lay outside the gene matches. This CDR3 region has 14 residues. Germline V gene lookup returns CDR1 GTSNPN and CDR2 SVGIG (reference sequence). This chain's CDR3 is CAWRRDRLRNEQFF. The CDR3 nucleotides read TGTGCCTGGAGAAGGGACAGGCTCCGGAATGAGCAGTTCTTC.

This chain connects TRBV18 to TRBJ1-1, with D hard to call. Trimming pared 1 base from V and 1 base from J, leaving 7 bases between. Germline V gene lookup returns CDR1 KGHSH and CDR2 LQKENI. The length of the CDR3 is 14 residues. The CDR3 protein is CASSPQRQNTEAFF. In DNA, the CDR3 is TGTGCCAGCTCACCACAGAGACAGAACACTGAAGCTTTCTTT.

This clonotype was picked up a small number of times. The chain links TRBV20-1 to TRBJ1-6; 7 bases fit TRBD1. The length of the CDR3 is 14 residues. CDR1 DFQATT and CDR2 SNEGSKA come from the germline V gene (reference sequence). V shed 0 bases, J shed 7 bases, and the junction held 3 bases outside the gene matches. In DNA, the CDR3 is TGCAGTGCTAGAGATATACAGGGGAATTCACCCCTCCACTTT. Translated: CSARDIQGNSPLHF.

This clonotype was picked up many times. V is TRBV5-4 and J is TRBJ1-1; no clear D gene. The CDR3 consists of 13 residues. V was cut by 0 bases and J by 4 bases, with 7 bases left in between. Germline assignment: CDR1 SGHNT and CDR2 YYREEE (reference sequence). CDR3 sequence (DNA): TGTGCCAGCAGCTTGGGGGATGCCACTGAAGCTTTCTTT. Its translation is CASSLGDATEAFF.

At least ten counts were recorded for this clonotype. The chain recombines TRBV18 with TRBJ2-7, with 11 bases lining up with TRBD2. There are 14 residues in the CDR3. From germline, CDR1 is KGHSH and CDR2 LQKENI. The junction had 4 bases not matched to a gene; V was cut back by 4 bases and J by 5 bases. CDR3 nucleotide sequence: TGTGCCAGCTCACTGCCGGGACTAGCGGACGAGCAGTACTTC. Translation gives CASSLPGLADEQYF.

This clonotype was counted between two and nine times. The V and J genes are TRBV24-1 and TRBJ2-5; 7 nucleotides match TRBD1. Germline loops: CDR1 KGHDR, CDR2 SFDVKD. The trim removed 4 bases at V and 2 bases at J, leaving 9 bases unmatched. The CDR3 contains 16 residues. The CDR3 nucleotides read TGTGCCACCAGTGACTCCTCCGGGACAGTTCAAGAGACCCAGTACTTC. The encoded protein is CATSDSSGTVQETQYF.